The present entry profiles one TCR beta chain with its context. Its antigen is unknown. Starting from 500 ng of total RNA, TCR libraries were made with linear amplification. TCRdb used MiXCR to reprocess the reads, holding one entry per CDR3 protein. The sample has around 200,000 distinct CDR3 sequences; around 70% are singletons. CDR3 length: 13 amino acids. The germline CDR1 and CDR2 sequences are SGHNT and YYREEE (reference sequence). Trimming took 3 bases from V and 5 from J, leaving 11 bases between them. This sample is part of a study of healthy donors' naive CD4 and CD8 T cells. The study, taken as a whole, reports: Bias from naive T cell homeostatic proliferation was not addressed. Bulk sequencing left alpha and beta chains unpaired.

Naive T cells were sorted: CD4+CD8-CD45RO-CD45RA+ for CD4+, CD8+CD4-CD45RA+CD27bright for CD8+. Sequencing was performed on naive CD4+ and CD8+ T cells sorted from blood, pooled from several donors. The rearrangement links TRBV5-4 to TRBJ2-5, with D perhaps being TRBD1 or TRBD2 (5 bases each). This sequence originates from a pool of human donors in good health; the sample pools cells from several healthy donors. Here the CDR3 DNA reads TGTGCCAGCAGCTCGGGACCCCAGGAGACCCAGTACTTC. As protein: CASSSGPQETQYF.